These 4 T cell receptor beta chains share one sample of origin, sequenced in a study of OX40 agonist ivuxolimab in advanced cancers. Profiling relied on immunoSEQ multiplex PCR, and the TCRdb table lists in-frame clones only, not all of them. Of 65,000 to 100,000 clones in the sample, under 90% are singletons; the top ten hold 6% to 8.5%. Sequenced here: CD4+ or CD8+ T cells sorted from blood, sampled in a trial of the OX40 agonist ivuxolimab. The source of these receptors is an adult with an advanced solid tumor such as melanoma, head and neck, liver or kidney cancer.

The CDR3: CASSLVGTGRNQPQHF. DNA for the CDR3: TGTGCCAGCAGCTTAGTTGGGACAGGGAGGAATCAGCCCCAGCATTTT. The genes are TRBV7-2 and TRBJ1-5, with 9 nucleotides matching TRBD1. The J segment lost 4 bases and the V segment lost 1 base, leaving 5 bases of the junction unmatched. The CDR3 covers 16 residues. CDR1 and CDR2 from the germline V gene are SGHTA and FQGNSA.

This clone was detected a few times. The CDR3 DNA reads as TGTGCCAGCAGCTTAGGGTCCGGGACAGCCTATGGCTACACCTTC. Protein: CASSLGSGTAYGYTF. The rearrangement links TRBV7-9 to TRBJ1-2, with TRBD1 matching over 7 bases. CDR3 length: 15 residues. Per the germline V gene, CDR1 is SEHNR and CDR2 is FQNEAQ (reference sequence). V gave up 1 base and J gave up 4 bases; unmatched junction bases: 6.

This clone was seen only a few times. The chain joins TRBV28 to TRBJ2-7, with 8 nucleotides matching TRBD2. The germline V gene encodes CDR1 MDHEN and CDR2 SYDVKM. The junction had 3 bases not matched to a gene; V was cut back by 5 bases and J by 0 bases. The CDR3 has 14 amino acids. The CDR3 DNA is TGTGCCAGCAGTCGGGGGGGGACCTCCTACGAGCAGTACTTC. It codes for CASSRGGTSYEQYF.

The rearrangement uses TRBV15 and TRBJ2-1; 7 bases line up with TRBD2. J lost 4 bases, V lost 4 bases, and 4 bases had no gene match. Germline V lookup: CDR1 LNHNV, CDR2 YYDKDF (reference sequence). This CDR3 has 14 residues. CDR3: CATSMGLSYNEQFF. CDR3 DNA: TGTGCCACCAGCATGGGACTATCTTACAATGAGCAGTTCTTC. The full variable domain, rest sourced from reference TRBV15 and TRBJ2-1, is DAMVIQNPRYQVTQFGKPVTLSCSQTLNHNVMYWYQQKSSQAPKLLFHYYDKDFNNEADTPDNFQSRRPNTSFCFLDIRSPGLGDTAMYLCATSMGLSYNEQFFGPGTRLTVL.